This entry lists 12 T cell receptor beta chains sequenced from one sample in a study of cytomegalovirus exposure and HLA in healthy donors. Both 60 Vbeta primers and 13 Jbeta primers went into the PCR. TCRdb's table, derived via immunoSEQ multiplex PCR, lists solely in-frame clones and lacks some. The data contain some 180,000 clones, roughly 87% of them seen just once; the ten biggest clones take up over 0.2%. The material sequenced was PBMCs. Source of these receptors: a girl under three years old in good health and CMV-seronegative.

This chain connects TRBV7-2 to TRBJ1-5, with 9 nucleotides matching TRBD1. The CDR3 totals 15 residues. V gave up 3 bases and J gave up 7 bases; unmatched junction bases: 7. The germline V gene encodes CDR1 SGHTA and CDR2 FQGNSA. Here the CDR3 reads CASSFTGGSGQPQHF. The CDR3 coding sequence is TGTGCCAGCAGCTTTACAGGGGGCTCAGGACAGCCCCAGCATTTT.

The chain is built from TRBV7-2 and TRBJ2-5, with 13 bases matching TRBD2. V dropped 10 bases and J dropped 5; count of bases not matched to a gene: 7. The length of the CDR3 is 14 residues. Per the germline V gene, CDR1 is SGHTA and CDR2 is FQGNSA. This CDR3 reads CATRTSGSEETQYF. As DNA, the CDR3 is TGTGCCACCAGGACTAGCGGGAGCGAGGAGACCCAGTACTTC.

The rearrangement uses TRBV6-1 and TRBJ2-5, with D unresolved. Gene TRBJ2-7 matches the end of the DNA better, so the J call may be wrong. The V gene's germline CDR1 is MNHNS and CDR2 SASEGT. This CDR3 is built from 11 residues. DNA for the CDR3: TGTGCCAGCAGTGCCTTTTACGAGCAGTACTTC. Residues: CASSAFYEQYF.

J is TRBJ2-7 and V is TRBV30, with D perhaps TRBD2 (6 bases). Germline V gene sequence: CDR1 GTSNPN, CDR2 SVGIG (reference sequence). V lost 0 bases to trimming and J lost 2 bases, with 8 bases between them. The CDR3 has 13 residues. The CDR3, as DNA: TGTGCCTGGAGTGTGCGGGGACCCTACGAGCAGTACTTC. Protein: CAWSVRGPYEQYF.

The V call is TRBV6-5, the J call TRBJ1-4, with TRBD1 identical over 7 bases. Germline CDR1 and CDR2: MNHEY and SVGAGI. CDR3 size: 13 residues. Trimming removed 4 bases from V and 8 bases from J; junction bases left unmatched: 4. The CDR3 nucleotides read TGTGCCAGCAGTTTAGTCAGGGGGGAAAAACTGTTTTTT. Protein: CASSLVRGEKLFF.

The gene calls are TRBV6-5 and TRBJ1-1; TRBD1 might be the D (6 bases). Germline lookup yields CDR1 MNHEY and CDR2 SVGAGI. The CDR3 contains 14 residues. Trimming cost V 3 bases and J 9 bases, with 17 bases left between them. The CDR3 protein is CASSYAFSDSKAFF. The CDR3 bases are TGTGCCAGCAGTTATGCATTTTCGGACAGTAAAGCTTTCTTT.

The chain recombines TRBV7-9 with TRBJ1-5; perhaps TRBD1 as D (5 bases). Germline CDR1 and CDR2: SEHNR and FQNEAQ (reference sequence). Trimming removed 8 bases from V and 0 bases from J, with 17 bases in between. CDR3 size: 16 residues. CDR3 region: CASGRGGNPSNQPQHF. The DNA for the CDR3 is TGTGCCAGCGGTCGTGGGGGGAACCCTAGCAATCAGCCCCAGCATTTT.

V is TRBV5-1 and J is TRBJ1-2; D is uncertain. Germline CDR1 and CDR2: SGHRS and YFSETQ. This CDR3 comprises 14 residues. V was shortened by 0 bases and J by 7 bases, with 13 bases between the two germline ends. CDR3 sequence: CASSLDLSPPGYTF. The CDR3 DNA follows: TGCGCCAGCAGCTTGGATTTAAGCCCCCCTGGCTACACCTTC.

J is TRBJ2-6 and V is TRBV7-3, with D unresolved. Germline V gives CDR1 SGHTA, CDR2 FQGTGA. The CDR3 length is 15 residues. The V end was cut by 6 bases, the J end by 0 bases, with 9 bases between. In DNA form, the CDR3 reads TGTGCCAGCAGTCCTCAGATCTCTGGGGCCAACGTCCTGACTTTC. It is translated as CASSPQISGANVLTF.

The chain is built from TRBV5-1 and TRBJ1-4; 7 bases are a match to TRBD1. CDR1 is SGHRS and CDR2 is YFSETQ in the germline V gene. The V segment lost 4 bases and the J segment 8 bases; nucleotides outside the gene matches: 8. The CDR3 has 14 residues. The CDR3 DNA is TGCGCCAGCAGCCTCGACAGGGTTGGGGAAAAACTGTTTTTT. The encoded protein is CASSLDRVGEKLFF.

This chain links TRBV6-5 with TRBJ1-5; a possible D gene is TRBD1 (5 bases). Germline V gene lookup returns CDR1 MNHEY and CDR2 SVGAGI. Trimming stripped 6 bases from V and 4 bases from J, with 16 bases between. The CDR3 totals 15 residues. The CDR3 bases are TGTGCCAGCAGGCCCCCAGGGTCACGAAATCAGCCCCAGCATTTT. Protein sequence: CASRPPGSRNQPQHF.

The chain recombines TRBV11-2 with TRBJ1-2; TRBD1 aligns across 9 bases. Germline V gives CDR1 SGHAT, CDR2 FQNNGV. The V and J ends lost 3 bases and 5 bases, in that order; junction bases with no gene match: 1. This CDR3 is built from 13 residues. CDR3 sequence: CASSLDRGYGYTF. DNA of the CDR3: TGTGCCAGCAGCTTGGACAGGGGTTATGGCTACACCTTC.